Listed below are T cell receptor beta chains from one sample, sequenced in a study of blood T cell repertoires in COVID-19. Profiling relied on immunoSEQ multiplex PCR, and the TCRdb table lists in-frame clones only, not all of them. The sample lists a few hundred thousand clones; roughly 84% were seen once. Input material: PBMCs or T cells enriched from blood (not recorded which). The receptors here all came from a woman between 45 and 60 years old who had been exposed to COVID-19. Each CDR3 is given with its conserved first and last residue. The D gene is left open where the match is weak. Size is omitted from some rows. Given values are once, few, many or a class for expanded clones.

abundance	j_gene	v_gene	d_gene	CDR3nt	CDR3aa
NA	TRBJ1-5	TRBV10-2	NA	TGCGCCAGCAGTGAGGCGGGACGCAATCAGCCCCAGCATTTT	CASSEAGRNQPQHF
NA	TRBJ2-2	TRBV28	TRBD2	TGTGCCAGCAGCCCCACTAGCGGGGGGGCCTATACCGGGGAGCTGTTTTTT	CASSPTSGGAYTGELFF
NA	TRBJ1-1	TRBV6-1	NA	TGTGCCAGCAGTGAACAGGGAATTATAGCTTTCTTT	CASSEQGIIAFF
once	TRBJ1-1	TRBV27	NA	TGTGCCAGCAAGGGTTGGGGAGGGGCTTTCTTT	CASKGWGGAFF
NA	TRBJ1-5	TRBV30	TRBD1	TGTGCCTGGAGCCCGACAGGGAGGCAGCCCCAGCATTTT	CAWSPTGRQPQHF
NA	TRBJ2-1	TRBV10-1	NA	TGCGCCAGCAGTCCCCATCCGTCGGGTGAGCAGTTCTTC	CASSPHPSGEQFF
NA	TRBJ1-2	TRBV6-1	TRBD1	TGTGCCAGCAGTGCCGACCTTAGGACAGGGGCGAGATATGGCTACACCTTC	CASSADLRTGARYGYTF
NA	TRBJ1-3	TRBV11-2	NA	TGTGCCAGCAGCTTAGTTCAGGTTTTCTCTGGAAACACCATATATTTT	CASSLVQVFSGNTIYF
NA	TRBJ2-7	TRBV25-1	TRBD1	TGTGCCAGCAGTGAATCCGGGACAGGGCGCGAGCAGTACTTC	CASSESGTGREQYF
NA	TRBJ2-7	TRBV7-2	NA	TGTGCCAGCAGCTTAGTGGCCACAGGGCGGGCCGAGCAGTACTTC	CASSLVATGRAEQYF
NA	TRBJ2-5	TRBV10-3	TRBD1	TGTGCCATCAGTGAGTCTGGGACAGGGGGAAGAGAGACCCAGTACTTC	CAISESGTGGRETQYF
NA	TRBJ1-5	TRBV30	TRBD1	TGTGCCTGGAGTGGGGGACAGGGGATAGTGGGCAATCAGCCCCAGCATTTT	CAWSGGQGIVGNQPQHF
NA	TRBJ1-2	TRBV6-5	NA	TGTGCCAGCACCCCCACGTCGGGGAACTATGGCTACACCTTC	CASTPTSGNYGYTF
NA	TRBJ1-4	TRBV2	TRBD1	TGTGCCAGCTACCGCGGCAGGGGGAGCAATGAAAAACTGTTTTTT	CASYRGRGSNEKLFF
NA	TRBJ2-7	TRBV9	NA	TGTGCCAGCAGCGTCTCTCCTGGACAGCATTACGAGCAGTACTTC	CASSVSPGQHYEQYF
NA	TRBJ1-1	TRBV6-5	TRBD1	TGTGCCAGCAGCTTTGCCGGGACAGGGTATACTGAAGCTTTCTTT	CASSFAGTGYTEAFF
few	TRBJ2-2	TRBV7-9	NA	TGTGCCAGCAGCTTAGTACGCCCCACAGGGACCGGGGAGCTGTTTTTT	CASSLVRPTGTGELFF
NA	TRBJ1-1	TRBV5-6	NA	TGTGCCAGCAGCTTGGACCCCTACGGAACGGCGGGAGCTTTCTTT	CASSLDPYGTAGAFF
NA	TRBJ2-7	TRBV29-1	TRBD1	TGCAGCTACCTCGGACAGGGTAGGAGGGAGCAGTACTTC	CSYLGQGRREQYF
NA	TRBJ1-2	TRBV19	TRBD1	TGTGCCAGTAGTTCGGGACAGGGAATGGGGATAGCCCCCACCTTC	CASSSGQGMGIAPTF
NA	TRBJ1-4	TRBV28	NA	TGTGCCAGCAGTTCTACGGGAGGGGAAGAAAAACTGTTTTTT	CASSSTGGEEKLFF
NA	TRBJ1-2	TRBV7-9	NA	TGTGCCAGCAGCTTGGAGGAGGCTAACTATGGCTACACCTTC	CASSLEEANYGYTF
NA	TRBJ2-1	TRBV12-3/TRBV12-4	TRBD1	TGTGCCAGCAAAACCGCCGGGACAGGGGAGTTCTTC	CASKTAGTGEFF